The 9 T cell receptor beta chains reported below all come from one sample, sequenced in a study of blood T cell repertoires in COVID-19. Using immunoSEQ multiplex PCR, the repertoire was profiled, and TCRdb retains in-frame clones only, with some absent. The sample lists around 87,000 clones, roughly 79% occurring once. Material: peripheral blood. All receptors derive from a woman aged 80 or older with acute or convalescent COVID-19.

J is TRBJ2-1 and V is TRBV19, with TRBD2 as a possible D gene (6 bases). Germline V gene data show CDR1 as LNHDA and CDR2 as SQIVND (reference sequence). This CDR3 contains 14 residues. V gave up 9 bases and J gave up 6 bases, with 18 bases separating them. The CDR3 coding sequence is TGTGCCAGCAAGACCTCTCTCGGGGGCAATGAGCAGTTCTTC. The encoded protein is CASKTSLGGNEQFF.

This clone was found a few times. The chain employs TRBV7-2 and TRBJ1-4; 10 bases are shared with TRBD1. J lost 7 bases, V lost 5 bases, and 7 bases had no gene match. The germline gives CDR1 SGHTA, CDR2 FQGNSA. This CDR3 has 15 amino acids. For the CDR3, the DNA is TGTGCCAGCAGCCCTAGACAGGGGGCGGGTGAAAAACTGTTTTTT. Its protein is CASSPRQGAGEKLFF.

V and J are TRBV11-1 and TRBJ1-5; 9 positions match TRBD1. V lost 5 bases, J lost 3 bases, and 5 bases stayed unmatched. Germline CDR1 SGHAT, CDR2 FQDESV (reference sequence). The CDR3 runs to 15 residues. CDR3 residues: CASSRGTGNNQPQHF. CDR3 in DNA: TGTGCCAGCAGCCGAGGGACAGGGAACAATCAGCCCCAGCATTTT.

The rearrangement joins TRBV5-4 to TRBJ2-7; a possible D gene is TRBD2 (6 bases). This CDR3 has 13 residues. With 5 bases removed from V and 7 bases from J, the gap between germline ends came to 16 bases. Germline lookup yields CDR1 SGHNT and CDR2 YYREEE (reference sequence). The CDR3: CASSRDSPGEQYF. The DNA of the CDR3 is TGTGCCAGCAGTCGGGACTCCCCGGGAGAGCAGTACTTC.

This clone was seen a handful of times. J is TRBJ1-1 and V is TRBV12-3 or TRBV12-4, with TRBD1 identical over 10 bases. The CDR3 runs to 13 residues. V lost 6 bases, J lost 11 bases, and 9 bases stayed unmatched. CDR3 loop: CASSRQGAGTAFF. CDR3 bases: TGTGCCAGCAGCAGACAGGGGGCTGGGACGGCTTTCTTT.

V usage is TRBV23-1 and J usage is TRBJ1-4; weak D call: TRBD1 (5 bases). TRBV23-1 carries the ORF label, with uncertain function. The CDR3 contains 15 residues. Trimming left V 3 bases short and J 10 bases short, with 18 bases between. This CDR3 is CASSQKGKTQGKLFF. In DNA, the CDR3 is TGCGCCAGCAGTCAGAAGGGAAAGACCCAGGGAAAACTGTTTTTT.

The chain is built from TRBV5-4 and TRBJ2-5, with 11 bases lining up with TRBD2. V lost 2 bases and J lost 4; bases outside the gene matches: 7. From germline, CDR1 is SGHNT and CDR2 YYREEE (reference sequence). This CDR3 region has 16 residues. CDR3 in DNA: TGTGCCAGCAGCTTTAGCGGGGGGGCGAGTGGAGAGACCCAGTACTTC. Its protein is CASSFSGGASGETQYF. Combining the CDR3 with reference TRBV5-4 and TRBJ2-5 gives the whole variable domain ETGVTQSPTHLIKTRGQQVTLRCSSQSGHNTVSWYQQALGQGPQFIFQYYREEENGRGNFPPRFSGLQFPNYSSELNVNALELDDSALYLCASSFSGGASGETQYFGPGTRLLVL.

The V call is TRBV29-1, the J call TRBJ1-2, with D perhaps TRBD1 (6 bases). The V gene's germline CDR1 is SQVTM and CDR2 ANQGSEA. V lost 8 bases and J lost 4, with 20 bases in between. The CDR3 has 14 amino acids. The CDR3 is CSTDPGHLLYGYTF. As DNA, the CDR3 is TGCAGCACCGATCCGGGACATCTGCTCTATGGCTACACCTTC.

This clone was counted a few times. CDR3 nucleotide sequence: TGTGCCAGCAGCTTGGGCAGGGGGCCACAAGAGACCCAGTACTTC. Its translation is CASSLGRGPQETQYF. The chain carries TRBV5-6 and TRBJ2-5, with 8 bases lining up with TRBD1. The germline CDR1 and CDR2 sequences are SGHDT and YYEEEE. Trimming at V came to 0 bases and at J to 2 bases, leaving 3 bases not matched to a gene. This CDR3 contains 15 residues.